The sequence of this T cell receptor (beta chain) was determined in a study of Graves' ophthalmopathy and Graves' hyperthyroidism (dated by TCRdb to the late 2010s). About the investigation overall: Peripheral blood was collected before any treatment was given, at the time of initial diagnosis. In total, approximately 130 blood samples were TCR-sequenced: roughly 45 ophthalmopathy, some 80 hyperthyroidism and some 17 hyperthyroidism-to-ophthalmopathy patients. T-cell repertoires of thyroid tissue and blood were compared in about six hyperthyroidism patients. For independent validation, a separate cohort was made up of 18 hyperthyroidism patients plus 17 patients who later progressed from hyperthyroidism to ophthalmopathy. The 75 to 100 discovery patients were divided at random into training and test sets in a 7:3 ratio. A discovery set of about a hundred patients (approximately 42 ophthalmopathy, 60 or so stable hyperthyroidism) was enrolled to explore V-J signatures distinguishing ophthalmopathy from hyperthyroidism. Following sampling, methimazole starting at 30 mg daily was administered to hyperthyroidism patients, and high-dose intravenous methylprednisolone was administered to ophthalmopathy patients. The study used signatures of the TCR beta repertoire to tell Graves' ophthalmopathy apart from Graves' hyperthyroidism and to predict which patients would progress to ophthalmopathy. General study outcomes and caveats: No statistical method was used to predetermine the sample size, and group allocation was not hidden from the investigators. Ophthalmopathy was separated from stable hyperthyroidism by the 13-signature model with just under 90% sensitivity and roughly 82% specificity in cross-validation and with 80%/75% in the test set. Most expanded thyroid clonotypes with frequency above 0.001 were also detected in blood, suggesting blood repertoires may reflect the thyroid immune response. In validation, the model predicted ophthalmopathy progression with roughly 68% sensitivity and 72.22% specificity; roughly 12 predicted patients were CT-confirmed with GO in a median of approximately 6.5 months.

TCR beta CDR3 regions were amplified from RNA transcripts for repertoire sequencing. A first-round RT-PCR used HTBI primers with the Qiagen OneStep RT-PCR kit, followed by a second-round multiplex PCR, size selection and purification. The libraries underwent paired-end sequencing with 100 bp reads on an Illumina HiSeq2000. The authors' pipeline ran thus. SOAPnuke was used to process the reads, removing any read that contained adapters or uncalled bases, had a mean Phred below 15, or lacked an exact match to the constant primer or identifier. COPE v1.2.5 was used to merge the high-quality paired reads. Each unique nucleotide sequence was defined as a clonotype, and clonotypes were aligned to IMGT TRB V, D and J references with MiTCR v1.1. The analysis was limited to V-J combinations with a frequency above 0.0001, which together covered 99.2% of repertoires. For each V-J combination, a TCR clonal expansion and chaos score was defined as F50 clonal expansion divided by the chaos observed in the TCRdist matrix. Welch's t-statistics and random forest were used to narrow the features down to 10 to 15 V-J combinations, which were then fed into a naive Bayes classifier. The similarity between thyroid and blood repertoires was quantified using the Morisita-Horn index. TCRdb ran its own pipeline on the public reads, namely fastp trimming at Q25 and MiXCR clone calling, and kept in-frame beta chains. All rows with the same CDR3 protein become a single entry with the most common DNA and genes. TCRdb's processing, not the authors', yielded these V and J calls. The sample yields about 14,000 distinct CDR3 sequences; around 50% were counted once. Of the sample, about 46% falls within the top ten clones.

This clonotype was found many times. Its antigen is still unknown. No base-level quality is on record; no much larger clone is a single base apart. Patients with ophthalmopathy had moderately to severely active disease, with a Clinical Activity Score of 3 or more, a NOSPECS grade of 4 or more, and a disease duration of less than 3 months. Anyone with other autoimmune diseases, uncontrolled infections, pregnancy or lactation was excluded from the study. Diagnosis was based on clinical symptoms, serum thyroxine, TRAb, thyroid ultrasound and orbital computed tomography. Using Ficoll-Paque density gradient centrifugation, PBMCs were isolated from 10 ml of fresh peripheral blood. Total RNA was extracted using Trizol reagent, and RNA quality was checked on an Agilent 2100 Bioanalyzer. CDR1 MGHDK and CDR2 SYGVNS are derived from the germline V gene. The junction shows trimming of 2 bases on V and 5 bases on J, plus 9 bases between the germline ends. The CDR3 contains 13 residues, cysteine and phenylalanine counted. Here the CDR3 DNA is all that survives: 39 bases in frame from base 1.

The clonotype comes from a woman in her 30s with Graves' ophthalmopathy. Donor details come from another sample of the same person, matched by shared clones. This sequence uses TRBV25-1 and TRBJ1-2; 6 matching bases give a weak D call of TRBD1. The specimen sequenced was peripheral blood. The CDR3 here reads CASSELRGYGYTF. The DNA sequence reads TGTGCCAGCAGTGAACTTAGGGGGTATGGCTACACCTTC.